Presented here are 11 T cell receptor beta chains from one specimen sequenced in a study of early T cells in non-severe SARS-CoV-2 infection. TCRdb fed the 5' RACE reads into MiXCR, producing one record per CDR3 protein. Of tens of thousands of distinct CDR3 sequences in the sample, around 10% were seen once. The sample here was whole blood, taken at baseline. These receptors all come from an adult who was a healthcare worker with PCR-confirmed SARS-CoV-2 infection or an uninfected control (not recorded which).

The table lists this clonotype with a few counts. The V call is TRBV7-6, the J call TRBJ2-5, with a possible D match to TRBD2 (5 bases). In germline, CDR1 is SGHVS, CDR2 FNYEAQ. There are 15 residues in the CDR3. V was pared by 5 bases and J by 1 base, with 14 bases between. The CDR3 here is CASSRDGKAQETQYF. The CDR3 nucleotides read TGTGCCAGCAGCCGCGACGGGAAGGCCCAAGAGACCCAGTACTTC. The variable domain in full, with the rest retrieved from reference TRBV7-6 and TRBJ2-5, is GAGVSQSPRYKVTKRGQDVALRCDPISGHVSLYWYRQALGQGPEFLTYFNYEAQQDKSGLPNDRFSAERPEGSISTLTIQRTEQRDSAMYRCASSRDGKAQETQYFGPGTRLLVL.

With respect to this clonotype: A much larger clone differs from this one at a single base, so this may be a read error. This chain links TRBV13 with TRBJ1-2; D is possibly TRBD1 (6 bases). The germline V and J ends were trimmed by 5 bases and 6 bases, with 22 bases remaining between them. Per germline, CDR1 PRHDT and CDR2 FYEKMQ (reference sequence). This CDR3 region has 16 residues. CDR3 in amino acids: CASSPERTGRLNGYTF. The CDR3 coding sequence is TGTGCCAGCAGCCCCGAACGAACAGGGAGGTTAAATGGCTACACCTTC.

This clonotype came up a few times. J is TRBJ1-1 and V is TRBV11-2; D gene unclear. There are 14 residues in the CDR3. V gave up 5 bases and J gave up 1 base, with 11 bases separating them. The germline V gene has CDR1 SGHAT and CDR2 FQNNGV. The CDR3, as DNA: TGTGCCAGCAGCCCCCTGCGGAAGAACACTGAAGCTTTCTTT. This encodes CASSPLRKNTEAFF.

This clonotype appeared many times. The V gene is TRBV7-9, the J gene TRBJ1-6; 10 bases line up with TRBD1. The CDR3 consists of 14 residues. With V trimmed by 5 bases and J by 10 bases, 5 bases remained unmatched. The germline CDR1 and CDR2 sequences are SEHNR and FQNEAQ (reference sequence). In DNA form, the CDR3 reads TGTGCCAGCAGCCCGGGGACAGGGGAATCACCCCTCCACTTT. As protein: CASSPGTGESPLHF.

The genes are TRBV20-1 and TRBJ1-5; D might be TRBD1 (6 bases). Germline-derived CDR1 and CDR2 are DFQATT and SNEGSKA (reference sequence). The CDR3 consists of 13 residues. V gave up 5 bases and J gave up 3 bases, with 11 bases separating them. The CDR3 spells CSAVGHLNQPQHF. CDR3 DNA: TGCAGTGCTGTGGGACACCTCAATCAGCCCCAGCATTTT.

The sample holds one count of this clonotype. This chain uses TRBV7-2 with TRBJ2-3; possibly TRBD2 for D (5 bases). Trimming left V 5 bases short and J 5 bases short, with 17 bases between. In germline, CDR1 is SGHTA, CDR2 FQGNSA. There are 15 residues in the CDR3. The CDR3 spells CASSTHGVPGDTQYF. The DNA of the CDR3 is TGTGCCAGCAGCACCCACGGGGTCCCGGGAGATACGCAGTATTTT.

This clonotype was picked up a small number of times. The J gene is TRBJ2-1, the V gene TRBV7-2; 9 nucleotides align to TRBD1. CDR1 and CDR2 from the germline V gene are SGHTA and FQGNSA. The trim removed 3 bases at V and 0 bases at J, leaving 9 bases unmatched. This CDR3 is 18 amino acids long. The CDR3 nucleotides are TGTGCCAGCAGCTTCCCCCGCACAGGGGGCGACTCCTACAATGAGCAGTTCTTC. Translating it yields CASSFPRTGGDSYNEQFF.

This clonotype has only a few counts. The genes are TRBV20-1 and TRBJ1-1; D is perhaps TRBD1 (5 bases). Germline CDR1 is DFQATT and CDR2 is SNEGSKA (reference sequence). V lost 5 bases, J lost 0 bases, and 25 bases lay in between. The CDR3 is 18 amino acids. CDR3 sequence: CSAQSPGARPPMNTEAFF. In nucleotides, the CDR3 is TGCAGTGCTCAATCCCCTGGGGCCCGACCCCCGATGAACACTGAAGCTTTCTTT.

The chain has TRBV7-3 and TRBJ2-2; TRBD1 matches at 8 bases. The V gene's germline CDR1 is SGHTA and CDR2 FQGTGA. The CDR3 sequence is 14 residues long. The V gene end was trimmed by 3 bases and the J gene end by 4 bases; junction bases not matched to a gene: 1. The CDR3 is CASSFQGATGELFF. As DNA, the CDR3 is TGTGCCAGCAGCTTCCAGGGGGCCACCGGGGAGCTGTTTTTT.

The chain combines TRBV5-1 with TRBJ2-7; no clear D gene. Trimming removed 0 bases from V and 0 bases from J, with 7 bases in between. The CDR3 totals 14 residues. Germline values: CDR1 SGHRS, CDR2 YFSETQ. This chain's CDR3 is CASSLDWSSYEQYF. CDR3 in DNA: TGCGCCAGCAGCTTGGATTGGAGCTCCTACGAGCAGTACTTC.

The sample holds a few counts of this clonotype. The genes are TRBV11-2 and TRBJ2-7; 8 positions match TRBD1. The CDR3 spans 13 residues. V was pared by 5 bases and J by 11 bases, with 11 bases of the junction left unmatched. The germline CDR1 and CDR2 sequences are SGHAT and FQNNGV. DNA for the CDR3: TGTGCCAGCAGCCCAGTTAGGACAGGGCCAGAGTACTTC. This sequence encodes CASSPVRTGPEYF.